These T cell receptor beta chains were read from a single sample in a study of identical twins. MiXCR was run by TCRdb on the 5' RACE reads, yielding one entry per CDR3 protein. The sample holds 500,000 to 650,000 distinct CDR3 sequences, just over 7% seen once. In addition, the sample was reused for a study of yellow fever vaccine responses in identical twins.

The sample was PBMCs. Receptors originate from a woman between 18 and 29 years old in good health. CDR3s include the opening cysteine and the closing phenylalanine or tryptophan. A D gene is named only where the DNA matches it firmly. Clone sizes are given selectively: once, few, many, or a class where the clone is expanded.

V gene: TRBV7-9
J gene: TRBJ2-1
clone size: -
D gene: -
CDR3 length: 11
CDR3 DNA: TGTGCCAGCAGCGGCTACCAAGAGCAGTTCTTC
CDR3 protein: CASSGYQEQFF

V gene: TRBV4-1
J gene: TRBJ1-5
clone size: -
D gene: TRBD1
CDR3 length: 15
CDR3 DNA: TGCGCCAGCAGCCAAGCGCCAGGGGGCCGGCAGCCCCAGCATTTT
CDR3 protein: CASSQAPGGRQPQHF

V gene: TRBV2
J gene: TRBJ1-4
clone size: many
D gene: -
CDR3 length: 14
CDR3 DNA: TGTGCCAGCAGTGGAGGATCGGGTAATGAAAAACTGTTTTTT
CDR3 protein: CASSGGSGNEKLFF

V gene: TRBV12-5
J gene: TRBJ2-1
clone size: few
D gene: TRBD1
CDR3 length: 15
CDR3 DNA: TGTGCTAGTGGGGACGGACAGGGCGACCACAATGAGCAGTTCTTC
CDR3 protein: CASGDGQGDHNEQFF

V gene: TRBV20-1
J gene: TRBJ1-6
clone size: many
D gene: -
CDR3 length: 15
CDR3 DNA: TGCAGTGCTAGAGATGTCTCTAGACTTAATTCACCCCTCCACTTT
CDR3 protein: CSARDVSRLNSPLHF

V gene: TRBV18
J gene: TRBJ2-2
clone size: few
D gene: -
CDR3 length: 18
CDR3 DNA: TGTGCCAGCTCACCGCCCAACACAGGCTTCGCGAACACCGGGGAGCTGTTTTTT
CDR3 protein: CASSPPNTGFANTGELFF

V gene: TRBV2
J gene: TRBJ1-1
clone size: -
D gene: TRBD1
CDR3 length: 15
CDR3 DNA: TGTGCCGGTGCCGGGACAGGTAATTCATGGACTGAAGCTTTCTTT
CDR3 protein: CAGAGTGNSWTEAFF

V gene: TRBV7-9
J gene: TRBJ1-6
clone size: many
D gene: -
CDR3 length: 14
CDR3 DNA: TGTGCCAGCAGCTTAGTGTCAGGGTACTCACCCCTCCACTTT
CDR3 protein: CASSLVSGYSPLHF

V gene: TRBV29-1
J gene: TRBJ2-1
clone size: many
D gene: -
CDR3 length: 13
CDR3 DNA: TGCAGCGTTTCGTCTACATCCTACAATGAGCAGTTCTTC
CDR3 protein: CSVSSTSYNEQFF

V gene: TRBV4-1
J gene: TRBJ2-1
clone size: -
D gene: -
CDR3 length: 17
CDR3 DNA: TGCGCCAGCAGCCAAGTTCTGAGCGGAAGCTCCTACAATGAGCAGTTCTTC
CDR3 protein: CASSQVLSGSSYNEQFF

V gene: TRBV15
J gene: TRBJ2-7
clone size: -
D gene: -
CDR3 length: 11
CDR3 DNA: TGTGCCACCAGCAGAGATCTCGAGCAGTACTTC
CDR3 protein: CATSRDLEQYF

V gene: TRBV25-1
J gene: TRBJ2-1
clone size: many
D gene: -
CDR3 length: 16
CDR3 DNA: TGTGCCAGCAGTGATAAGGGGGGGCTATCCTACAATGAGCAGTTCTTC
CDR3 protein: CASSDKGGLSYNEQFF

V gene: TRBV5-1
J gene: TRBJ2-3
clone size: few
D gene: -
CDR3 length: 18
CDR3 DNA: TGCGCCAGCACCCCCCGCCCGAGGGGAGGGGGTAGCACAGATACGCAGTATTTT
CDR3 protein: CASTPRPRGGGSTDTQYF

V gene: TRBV5-6
J gene: TRBJ2-3
clone size: -
D gene: -
CDR3 length: 15
CDR3 DNA: TGTGCCAGCAGCAGAGGCGTAACTTCTACAGATACGCAGTATTTT
CDR3 protein: CASSRGVTSTDTQYF

V gene: TRBV15
J gene: TRBJ2-3
clone size: -
D gene: -
CDR3 length: 14
CDR3 DNA: TGTGCCACCAGGGCGGGGACGGTCACAGATACGCAGTATTTT
CDR3 protein: CATRAGTVTDTQYF

V gene: TRBV24-1
J gene: TRBJ2-1
clone size: -
D gene: TRBD2
CDR3 length: 16
CDR3 DNA: TGTGCCACCAGTGAACCGACTAGCGGACCTTACAATGAGCAGTTCTTC
CDR3 protein: CATSEPTSGPYNEQFF

V gene: TRBV20-1
J gene: TRBJ1-6
clone size: many
D gene: TRBD1
CDR3 length: 14
CDR3 DNA: TGCAGTGCTCGGACAGGATCCTATAATTCACCCCTCCACTTT
CDR3 protein: CSARTGSYNSPLHF

V gene: TRBV4-1
J gene: TRBJ1-3
clone size: many
D gene: -
CDR3 length: 16
CDR3 DNA: TGCGCCAGCAGCCAAGTTGGGTCAGCAATTAAAAACACCATATATTTT
CDR3 protein: CASSQVGSAIKNTIYF

V gene: TRBV11-3
J gene: TRBJ2-5
clone size: few
D gene: -
CDR3 length: 13
CDR3 DNA: TGTGCCAGCAGCCGTCGAACGGGGGAGACCCAGTACTTC
CDR3 protein: CASSRRTGETQYF

V gene: TRBV2
J gene: TRBJ2-4
clone size: -
D gene: -
CDR3 length: 16
CDR3 DNA: TGTGCCAGCAGTGAAGGAGCGGTGGGAGGCCAAAACATTCAGTACTTC
CDR3 protein: CASSEGAVGGQNIQYF

V gene: TRBV10-3
J gene: TRBJ2-5
clone size: -
D gene: TRBD1
CDR3 length: 14
CDR3 DNA: TGTGCCATCAGTGAGTGGGACAGGCAAGAGACCCAGTACTTC
CDR3 protein: CAISEWDRQETQYF

V gene: TRBV27
J gene: TRBJ1-5
clone size: many
D gene: -
CDR3 length: 14
CDR3 DNA: TGTGCCAGCAGTTTAGGGGGAGCCAATCAGCCCCAGCATTTT
CDR3 protein: CASSLGGANQPQHF

V gene: TRBV7-6
J gene: TRBJ2-5
clone size: -
D gene: -
CDR3 length: 13
CDR3 DNA: TGTGCCAGCAGCGGAGGGACAAAAGAGACCCAGTACTTC
CDR3 protein: CASSGGTKETQYF

V gene: TRBV5-1
J gene: TRBJ1-1
clone size: many
D gene: TRBD1
CDR3 length: 14
CDR3 DNA: TGCGCCAGCAGCTTGCAGGGGGGAGACACTGAAGCTTTCTTT
CDR3 protein: CASSLQGGDTEAFF

V gene: TRBV7-9
J gene: TRBJ1-6
clone size: few
D gene: TRBD1
CDR3 length: 16
CDR3 DNA: TGTGCCAGCAGACCAGGACAGGGGGCGCTTAATTCACCCCTCCACTTT
CDR3 protein: CASRPGQGALNSPLHF

V gene: TRBV12-3/TRBV12-4
J gene: TRBJ1-6
clone size: -
D gene: -
CDR3 length: 14
CDR3 DNA: TGTGCCAGCAGGGCGGAACTCTATAATTCACCCCTCCACTTT
CDR3 protein: CASRAELYNSPLHF

V gene: TRBV29-1
J gene: TRBJ2-7
clone size: few
D gene: -
CDR3 length: 16
CDR3 DNA: TGCAGCGTTGAAACCGACCGGGACACACAGAGCTACGAGCAGTACTTC
CDR3 protein: CSVETDRDTQSYEQYF

V gene: TRBV5-1
J gene: TRBJ2-7
clone size: many
D gene: -
CDR3 length: 15
CDR3 DNA: TGCGCCAGCAGCTTCTCCCCCTACAAATCCTACGAGCAGTACTTC
CDR3 protein: CASSFSPYKSYEQYF

V gene: TRBV28
J gene: TRBJ2-1
clone size: many
D gene: -
CDR3 length: 15
CDR3 DNA: TGTGCCAGCAGTCTCGCGTTGGGTGTATACAATGAGCAGTTCTTC
CDR3 protein: CASSLALGVYNEQFF

V gene: TRBV21-1
J gene: TRBJ2-2
clone size: many
D gene: -
CDR3 length: 18
CDR3 DNA: TGTGCCAGCAGCAAGGGAGGCAGGGTATCGGTGAACACCGGGGAGCTGTTTTTT
CDR3 protein: CASSKGGRVSVNTGELFF

V gene: TRBV5-1
J gene: TRBJ2-1
clone size: few
D gene: -
CDR3 length: 16
CDR3 DNA: TGCGCCAGCAGCTTGACCCAGGGGGGCGCCTACAATGAGCAGTTCTTC
CDR3 protein: CASSLTQGGAYNEQFF

V gene: TRBV5-6
J gene: TRBJ2-7
clone size: -
D gene: TRBD1
CDR3 length: 16
CDR3 DNA: TGTGCCAGCAGCTTATGGATCCGGGACAGGGACTACGAGCAGTACTTC
CDR3 protein: CASSLWIRDRDYEQYF

V gene: TRBV27
J gene: TRBJ1-6
clone size: -
D gene: -
CDR3 length: 15
CDR3 DNA: TGTGCCAGCAGGCTAGGGACAAGTTTTAATTCACCCCTCCACTTT
CDR3 protein: CASRLGTSFNSPLHF

V gene: TRBV4-1
J gene: TRBJ2-5
clone size: -
D gene: -
CDR3 length: 13
CDR3 DNA: TGCGCCAGCAGTGGGGAGTGGCAAGAGACCCAGTACTTC
CDR3 protein: CASSGEWQETQYF

V gene: TRBV11-2
J gene: TRBJ2-3
clone size: many
D gene: -
CDR3 length: 12
CDR3 DNA: -
CDR3 protein: CASSLEVGTGAF

V gene: TRBV20-1
J gene: TRBJ2-1
clone size: few
D gene: TRBD2
CDR3 length: 16
CDR3 DNA: TGCAGTGCTAGAGACCCCCTAGCGGGATGGGTAAATGAGCAGTTCTTC
CDR3 protein: CSARDPLAGWVNEQFF

V gene: TRBV20-1
J gene: TRBJ2-1
clone size: -
D gene: -
CDR3 length: 15
CDR3 DNA: TGCAGTGCCCCCCCTGCGGCCAGCTCCTACAATGAGCAGTTCTTC
CDR3 protein: CSAPPAASSYNEQFF

V gene: TRBV12-5
J gene: TRBJ2-1
clone size: -
D gene: -
CDR3 length: 12
CDR3 DNA: TGTGCTAGTGGTTTGGTACCAGGTGAGCAGTTCTTC
CDR3 protein: CASGLVPGEQFF

V gene: TRBV11-3
J gene: TRBJ2-1
clone size: few
D gene: TRBD2
CDR3 length: 21
CDR3 DNA: TGTGCCAGCAGCTCGAGTTTACCGGGACTAGCGGGAGGGAGGGGCTACAATGAGCAGTTCTTC
CDR3 protein: CASSSSLPGLAGGRGYNEQFF

V gene: TRBV5-1
J gene: TRBJ2-1
clone size: many
D gene: TRBD2
CDR3 length: 15
CDR3 DNA: TGCGCCAGCAGCTTGGTCGGGGGAGGGCTCAATGAGCAGTTCTTC
CDR3 protein: CASSLVGGGLNEQFF

V gene: TRBV2
J gene: TRBJ2-1
clone size: few
D gene: -
CDR3 length: 10
CDR3 DNA: TGTGCCAGCAGAGGGGGTGAGCAGTTCTTC
CDR3 protein: CASRGGEQFF